This T cell receptor (beta chain) derives from a study of STAT3 mutations in large granular lymphocyte leukemia. In the study overall: Roughly half of the longitudinally sequenced T-LGLL patients carried detectable canonical activating STAT3 mutations.

Remarks on this clone: Its specificity is unknown.

This CDR3 spans 16 amino acids. In germline, CDR1 is SGHNT, CDR2 YYREEE (reference sequence). V was cut by 3 bases and J by 5 bases, with 21 bases left in between. The table came from immunoSEQ multiplex PCR; TCRdb's copy has only in-frame clones and leaves some out. The table includes approximately 29,000 clones, around 87% detected once. General study points: No sample exists from the first appearance of each clone. At least one immunodominant TCR beta clonotype appeared in every T-cell large granular lymphocyte leukemia patient.

This chain links TRBV5-4 with TRBJ2-7, with D perhaps being TRBD1 or TRBD2 (5 bases each). This sequence was found in a man aged 55 to 70 with T-cell large granular lymphocyte leukemia. Some clones in this sample may be carry-over from other donors' samples. Sequenced sample: peripheral blood mononuclear cells. The CDR3, as DNA: TGTGCCAGCAGCTCGGGTCCCGGGACCACTTTTAACGAGCAGTACTTC. It encodes CASSSGPGTTFNEQYF.